The 17 T cell receptor beta chains presented below share a single source sample, sequenced in a study of graft-versus-host responses after intestinal transplantation (dated by TCRdb to 2020 to 2022). The receptor library was made with the immunoSEQ multiplex PCR assay. The table was pulled from immuneACCESS by TCRdb, which kept in-frame rearrangements only. Such tables lose some clones; where checked, under half of the loss comes from unresolved V genes, and the rest has no known cause. The sample table holds roughly 85,000 clones, of which around 93% were seen once. 7.6% of the sample goes to the ten largest clones. These TCRs are of unknown antigen specificity. In light of the paper, this sample's time point label describes: cells obtained before transplantation from donor or recipient. The sample here was unstimulated CD8+ T cells sorted from spleen or lymph node cells, taken before transplant. Receptor source: a human donor who was the organ donor for an intestinal transplant.

The DNA of the CDR3 is TGCGCCAGCAGCGGACAGGTGGGGTCCTACGAGCAGTACTTC. This encodes CASSGQVGSYEQYF. The chain links TRBV10-2 to TRBJ2-7; 7 bases are a match to TRBD1. The CDR3 has 14 amino acids. CDR1 and CDR2 from the germline V gene are WSHSY and SAAADI. J was trimmed by 1 base and V by 6 bases; bases with no gene match: 6.

V is TRBV29-1 and J is TRBJ1-1; D remains ambiguous. Trimming took 5 bases from V and 4 from J, leaving 5 bases between them. CDR1 is SQVTM and CDR2 is ANQGSEA in the germline V gene. The CDR3 runs to 10 residues. CDR3 protein: CSVRSTEAFF. CDR3 sequence (DNA): TGCAGCGTTCGGAGCACTGAAGCTTTCTTT.

The chain uses TRBV9 and TRBJ2-1; D is ambiguous. Germline loops: CDR1 SGDLS, CDR2 YYNGEE. There are 14 residues in the CDR3. Deletions cut 4 bases from V and 9 bases from J, with 17 bases between. The DNA of the CDR3 is TGTGCCAGCAGCCCGACGGACGGCCAGAGTGAGCAGTTCTTC. Translating it yields CASSPTDGQSEQFF.

The rearrangement links TRBV29-1 to TRBJ2-7; 8 positions agree with TRBD1. This CDR3 is built from 17 residues. J lost 3 bases, V lost 6 bases, and 19 bases had no gene match. Germline V CDR1 and CDR2: SQVTM, ANQGSEA. CDR3 protein: CSVYGAPRYRGFYEQYF. The CDR3 DNA reads TGCAGCGTCTACGGGGCCCCTAGATACAGGGGGTTCTACGAGCAGTACTTC.

The chain employs TRBV19 and TRBJ1-2; a possible D gene is TRBD1 (6 bases). Germline CDR1 and CDR2: LNHDA and SQIVND (reference sequence). V was shortened by 6 bases and J by 6 bases, with 20 bases between the two germline ends. CDR3 length: 15 residues. The CDR3 DNA sequence: TGTGCCAGTAGCCCCTTTGATAGGGGGTTTAATGGCTACACCTTC. Residues: CASSPFDRGFNGYTF.

The CDR3 loop reads CAISESTAGGTNSPLHF. The CDR3 region has the DNA TGTGCCATCAGTGAGTCGACGGCAGGGGGAACCAATTCACCCCTCCACTTT. V gene TRBV10-3 combines with J gene TRBJ1-6; 7 positions match TRBD1. The V segment lost 0 bases and the J segment 7 bases; nucleotides outside the gene matches: 9. This CDR3 is built from 17 residues. The germline CDR1 and CDR2 sequences are ENHRY and SYGVKD.

This rearrangement joins TRBV4-2 to TRBJ2-3; 7 bases match TRBD2. The V and J ends lost 0 bases and 6 bases, in that order; junction bases with no gene match: 12. CDR1 LGHNA and CDR2 YNFKEQ come from the germline V gene. The CDR3 extends over 17 amino acids. The CDR3 nucleotides read TGTGCCAGCAGCCAAGATGGCCCCAGGCTAGCGGAGGATACGCAGTATTTT. It encodes CASSQDGPRLAEDTQYF.

The chain couples TRBV5-5 to TRBJ2-2; D unresolved. The CDR3 consists of 15 residues. CDR1 is SGHKS, CDR2 YYEKEE, per germline (reference sequence). Between the trimmed V and J ends, which lost 1 base and 1 base, there was a span of 8 bases. For the CDR3, the DNA is TGTGCCAGCAGCTTGTGGGTGGAGAACACCGGGGAGCTGTTTTTT. It yields the protein CASSLWVENTGELFF. Filled out from reference TRBV5-5 and TRBJ2-2, the complete variable domain reads DAGVTQSPTHLIKTRGQQVTLRCSPISGHKSVSWYQQVLGQGPQFIFQYYEKEERGRGNFPDRFSARQFPNYSSELNVNALLLGDSALYLCASSLWVENTGELFFGEGSRLTVL.

This clone was detected only once. CDR3 coding DNA: TGTGCCAGCAGCCCACTAGCGGGAGCAGACGAGCAGTACTTC. It codes for CASSPLAGADEQYF. The chain is built from TRBV2 and TRBJ2-7; 11 nucleotides line up with TRBD2. The CDR3 sequence is 14 residues long. CDR1 is SNHLY, CDR2 FYNNEI, per germline. V lost 6 bases and J lost 5; bases outside the gene matches: 6. Full variable domain (remainder filled in from reference TRBV2 and TRBJ2-7): EPEVTQTPSHQVTQMGQEVILRCVPISNHLYFYWYRQILGQKVEFLVSFYNNEISEKSEIFDDQFSVERPDGSNFTLKIRSTKLEDSAMYFCASSPLAGADEQYFGPGTRLTVT.

The chain joins TRBV29-1 to TRBJ2-7; 7 bases match TRBD2. This CDR3 region has 14 residues. The trim removed 1 base at V and 0 bases at J, leaving 3 bases unmatched. CDR1 is SQVTM, CDR2 ANQGSEA, per germline. The CDR3 sequence: CSVEVPGGSYEQYF. The CDR3 region has the DNA TGCAGCGTTGAAGTTCCGGGAGGCTCCTACGAGCAGTACTTC.

The V call is TRBV29-1, the J call TRBJ2-1; maybe TRBD2 (5 bases). The CDR3 covers 14 residues. Germline V gene sequence: CDR1 SQVTM, CDR2 ANQGSEA. Deletions cut 5 bases from V and 4 bases from J, with 15 bases between. CDR3 protein: CSVLGSGGYNEQFF. The CDR3 DNA reads TGCAGCGTTTTGGGCTCCGGCGGGTACAATGAGCAGTTCTTC.

The CDR3 is CAWIYGEQFF. The CDR3 DNA is TGTGCCTGGATATACGGAGAGCAGTTCTTC. The rearrangement uses TRBV30 and TRBJ2-1; D not resolved. Per germline, CDR1 GTSNPN and CDR2 SVGIG (reference sequence). CDR3 length equals 10 residues. V was trimmed by 4 bases and J by 10 bases, leaving 8 bases between them.

The rearrangement links TRBV7-3 to TRBJ1-6, with unresolved D. This CDR3 is 13 amino acids long. Trimming left V 0 bases short and J 10 bases short, with 7 bases between. Germline lookup yields CDR1 SGHTA and CDR2 FQGTGA. The chain's CDR3 is CASSLTEVSPLHF. The CDR3 DNA follows: TGTGCCAGCAGCTTAACTGAGGTCTCACCCCTCCACTTT.

The V and J genes are TRBV7-2 and TRBJ2-1, with D uncertain. Trimming removed 5 bases at V and 9 bases at J, with 14 bases between. Per the germline V gene, CDR1 is SGHTA and CDR2 is FQGNSA. The CDR3 is 13 residues long. CDR3 sequence reads: CASSELWATEQFF. In nucleotides, the CDR3 is TGTGCCAGCAGCGAGCTGTGGGCGACTGAGCAGTTCTTC.

The chain joins TRBV23-1 to TRBJ2-2; D is perhaps TRBD1 (6 bases). TRBV23-1 is filed as an ORF, its function uncertain. The CDR3 extends over 17 amino acids. Trimming stripped 3 bases from V and 0 bases from J, with 14 bases between. CDR3 region: CASSHTPGHTNTGELFF. The CDR3, as DNA: TGCGCCAGCAGTCATACTCCGGGACATACGAACACCGGGGAGCTGTTTTTT.

The gene calls are TRBV6-4 and TRBJ1-1; 9 nucleotides agree with TRBD1. V lost 5 bases, J lost 7 bases, and 8 bases stayed unmatched. Germline V gene lookup returns CDR1 MRHNA and CDR2 SNTAGT. This CDR3 region has 14 residues. DNA of the CDR3: TGTGCCAGCAGTAGACAGGGGGATGTCGATGAAGCTTTCTTT. It is translated as CASSRQGDVDEAFF.

The rearrangement uses TRBV7-2 and TRBJ1-3; possibly TRBD1 for D (6 bases). Trimming took 5 bases from V and 4 from J, leaving 12 bases between them. Germline assignment: CDR1 SGHTA and CDR2 FQGNSA. The CDR3 is made up of 14 amino acids. The CDR3 here is CASSPTGPGNTIYF. DNA for the CDR3: TGTGCCAGCAGCCCCACAGGGCCCGGAAACACCATATATTTT.